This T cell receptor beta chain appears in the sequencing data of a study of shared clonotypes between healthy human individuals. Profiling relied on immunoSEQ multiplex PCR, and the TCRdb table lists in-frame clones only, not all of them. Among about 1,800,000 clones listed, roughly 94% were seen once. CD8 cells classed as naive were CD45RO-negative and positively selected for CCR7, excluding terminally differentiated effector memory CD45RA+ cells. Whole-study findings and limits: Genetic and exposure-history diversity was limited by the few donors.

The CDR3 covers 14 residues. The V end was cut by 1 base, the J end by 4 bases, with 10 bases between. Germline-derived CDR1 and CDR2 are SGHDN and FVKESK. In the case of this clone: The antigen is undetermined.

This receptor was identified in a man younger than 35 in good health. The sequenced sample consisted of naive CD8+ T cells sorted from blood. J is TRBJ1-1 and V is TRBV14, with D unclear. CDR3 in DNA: TGTGCCAGCAGCCAAGGTCTAGGGTTCACTGAAGCTTTCTTT. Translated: CASSQGLGFTEAFF.